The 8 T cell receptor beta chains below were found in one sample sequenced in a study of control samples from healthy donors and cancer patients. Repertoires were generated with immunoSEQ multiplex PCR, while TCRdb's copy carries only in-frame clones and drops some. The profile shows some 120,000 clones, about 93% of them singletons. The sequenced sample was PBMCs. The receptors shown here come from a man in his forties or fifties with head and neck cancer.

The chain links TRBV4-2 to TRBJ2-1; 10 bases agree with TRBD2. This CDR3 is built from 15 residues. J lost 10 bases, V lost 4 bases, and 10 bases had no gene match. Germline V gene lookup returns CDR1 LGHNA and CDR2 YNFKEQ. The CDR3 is CASSPPSGGAQEQFF. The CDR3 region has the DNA TGTGCCAGCAGCCCCCCCAGCGGGGGGGCCCAAGAGCAGTTCTTC.

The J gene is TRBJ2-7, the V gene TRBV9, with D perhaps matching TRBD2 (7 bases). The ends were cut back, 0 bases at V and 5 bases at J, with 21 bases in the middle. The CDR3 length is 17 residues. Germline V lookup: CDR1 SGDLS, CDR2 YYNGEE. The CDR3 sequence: CASSVEPTGGYADEQYF. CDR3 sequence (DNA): TGTGCCAGCAGCGTAGAGCCCACGGGGGGCTACGCGGACGAGCAGTACTTC.

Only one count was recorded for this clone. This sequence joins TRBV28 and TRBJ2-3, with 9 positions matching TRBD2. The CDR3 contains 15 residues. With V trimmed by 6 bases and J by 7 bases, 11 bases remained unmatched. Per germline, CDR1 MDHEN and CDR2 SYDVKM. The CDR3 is CASSSSGGRPNTQYF. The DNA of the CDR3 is TGTGCCAGCAGCTCCAGCGGGGGGAGACCGAATACGCAGTATTTT.

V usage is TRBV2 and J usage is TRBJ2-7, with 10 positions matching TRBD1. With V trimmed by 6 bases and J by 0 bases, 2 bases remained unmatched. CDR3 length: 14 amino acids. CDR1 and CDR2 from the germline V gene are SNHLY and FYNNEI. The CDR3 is CASRDRGPSYEQYF. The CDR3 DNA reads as TGTGCCAGCAGAGACAGGGGGCCCTCCTACGAGCAGTACTTC.

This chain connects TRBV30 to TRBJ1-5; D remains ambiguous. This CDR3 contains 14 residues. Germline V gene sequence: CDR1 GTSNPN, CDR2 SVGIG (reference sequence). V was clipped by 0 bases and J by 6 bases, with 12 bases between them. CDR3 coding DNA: TGTGCCTGGAGTGTGTCCCTGCAGGTTCAGCCCCAGCATTTT. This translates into CAWSVSLQVQPQHF.

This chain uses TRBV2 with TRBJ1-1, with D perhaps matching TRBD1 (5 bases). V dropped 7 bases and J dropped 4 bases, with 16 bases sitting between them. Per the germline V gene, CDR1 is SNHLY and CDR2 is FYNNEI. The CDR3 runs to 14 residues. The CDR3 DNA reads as TGTGCCAGCAAGACGAACAGGAGACTCACTGAAGCTTTCTTT. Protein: CASKTNRRLTEAFF.

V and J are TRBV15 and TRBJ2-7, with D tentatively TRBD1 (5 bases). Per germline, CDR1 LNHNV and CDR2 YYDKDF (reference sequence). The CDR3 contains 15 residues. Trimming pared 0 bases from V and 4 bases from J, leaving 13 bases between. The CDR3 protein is CATSRDVTALYEQYF. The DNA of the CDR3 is TGTGCCACCAGCAGAGACGTGACAGCCTTATACGAGCAGTACTTC.

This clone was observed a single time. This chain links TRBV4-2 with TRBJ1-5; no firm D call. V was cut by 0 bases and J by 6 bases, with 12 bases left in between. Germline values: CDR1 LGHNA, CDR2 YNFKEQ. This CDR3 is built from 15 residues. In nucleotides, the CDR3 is TGTGCCAGCAGCCAAGATGTCCGTGGGTTTCAGCCCCAGCATTTT. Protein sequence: CASSQDVRGFQPQHF.